This T cell receptor beta chain was documented in a study of T cell changes during pregnancy in multiple sclerosis. The germline CDR1 and CDR2 sequences are SGHTA and FQGTGA. CDR3 length: 12 residues. The V end was cut by 4 bases, the J end by 0 bases, with 3 bases between. Produced via immunoSEQ multiplex PCR; TCRdb's table is partial and in-frame only. The sample yields 50,000 to 60,000 clones, 89% seen once. This TCR derives from a female donor with multiple sclerosis, enrolled in a pregnancy study. The V gene is TRBV7-3, the J gene TRBJ2-5; D is ambiguous. Specimen: peripheral blood, collected after pregnancy. Here the CDR3 DNA reads TGTGCCAGCAGCTCAGACCAAGAGACCCAGTACTTC. This codes for CASSSDQETQYF.